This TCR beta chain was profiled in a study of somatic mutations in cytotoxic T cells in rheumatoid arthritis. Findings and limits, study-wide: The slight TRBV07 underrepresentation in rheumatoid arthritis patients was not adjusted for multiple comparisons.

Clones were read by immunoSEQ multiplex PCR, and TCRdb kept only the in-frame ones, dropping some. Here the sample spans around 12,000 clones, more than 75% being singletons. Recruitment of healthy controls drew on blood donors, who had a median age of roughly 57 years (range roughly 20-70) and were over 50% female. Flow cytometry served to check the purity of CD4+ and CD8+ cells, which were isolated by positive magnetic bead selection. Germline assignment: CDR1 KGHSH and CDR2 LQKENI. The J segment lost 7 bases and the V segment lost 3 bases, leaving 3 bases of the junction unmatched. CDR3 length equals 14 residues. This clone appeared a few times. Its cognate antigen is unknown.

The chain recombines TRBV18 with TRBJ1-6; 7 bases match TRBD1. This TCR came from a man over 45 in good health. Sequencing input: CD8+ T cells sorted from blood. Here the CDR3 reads CASSPRTGNSPLHF. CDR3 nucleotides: TGTGCCAGCTCACCTCGGACAGGAAATTCACCCCTCCACTTT.